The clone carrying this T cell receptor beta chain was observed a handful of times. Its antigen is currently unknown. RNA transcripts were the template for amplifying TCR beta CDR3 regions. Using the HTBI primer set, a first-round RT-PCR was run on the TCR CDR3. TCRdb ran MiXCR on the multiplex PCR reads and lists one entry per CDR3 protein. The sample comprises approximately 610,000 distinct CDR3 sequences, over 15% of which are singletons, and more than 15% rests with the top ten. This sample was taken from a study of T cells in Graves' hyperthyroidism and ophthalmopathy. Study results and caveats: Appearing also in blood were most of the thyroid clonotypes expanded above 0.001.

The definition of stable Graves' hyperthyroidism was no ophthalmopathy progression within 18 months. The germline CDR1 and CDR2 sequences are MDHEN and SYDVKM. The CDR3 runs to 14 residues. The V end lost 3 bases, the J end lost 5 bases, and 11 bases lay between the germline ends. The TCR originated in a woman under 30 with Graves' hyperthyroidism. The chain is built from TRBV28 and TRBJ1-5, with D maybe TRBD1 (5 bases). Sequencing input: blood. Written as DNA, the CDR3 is TGTGCCAGCAGTTTTGGAGGGGTGTATCAGCCCCAGCATTTT. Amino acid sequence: CASSFGGVYQPQHF.